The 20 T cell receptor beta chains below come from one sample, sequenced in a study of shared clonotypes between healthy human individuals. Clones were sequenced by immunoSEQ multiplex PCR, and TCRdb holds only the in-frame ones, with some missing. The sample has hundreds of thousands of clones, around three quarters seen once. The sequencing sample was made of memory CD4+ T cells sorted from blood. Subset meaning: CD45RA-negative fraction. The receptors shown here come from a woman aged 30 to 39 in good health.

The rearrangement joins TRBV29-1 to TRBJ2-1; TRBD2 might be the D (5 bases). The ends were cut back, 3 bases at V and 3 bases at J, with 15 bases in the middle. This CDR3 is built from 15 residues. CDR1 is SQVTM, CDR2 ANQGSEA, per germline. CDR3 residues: CSVDRGVAYYNEQFF. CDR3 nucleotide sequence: TGCAGCGTTGACCGGGGAGTGGCCTACTACAATGAGCAGTTCTTC.

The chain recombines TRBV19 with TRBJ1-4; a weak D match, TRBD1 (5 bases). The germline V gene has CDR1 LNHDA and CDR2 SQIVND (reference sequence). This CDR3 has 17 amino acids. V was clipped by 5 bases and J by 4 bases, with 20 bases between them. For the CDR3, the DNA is TGTGCCAGTAGTGGAGGGCCGGACATTTCAAATAATGAAAAACTGTTTTTT. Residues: CASSGGPDISNNEKLFF.

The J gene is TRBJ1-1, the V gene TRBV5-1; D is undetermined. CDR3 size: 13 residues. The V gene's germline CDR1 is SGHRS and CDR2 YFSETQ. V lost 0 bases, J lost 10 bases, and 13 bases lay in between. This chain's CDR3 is CASSLGQEFLAFF. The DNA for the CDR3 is TGCGCCAGCAGCTTGGGCCAGGAGTTTTTAGCTTTCTTT.

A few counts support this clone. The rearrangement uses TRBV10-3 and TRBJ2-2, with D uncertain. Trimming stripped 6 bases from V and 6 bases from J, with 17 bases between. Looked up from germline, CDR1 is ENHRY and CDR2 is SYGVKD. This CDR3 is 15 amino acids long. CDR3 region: CAIRAHSVVPGELFF. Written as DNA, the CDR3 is TGTGCCATCAGGGCACATTCCGTGGTTCCCGGGGAGCTGTTTTTT.

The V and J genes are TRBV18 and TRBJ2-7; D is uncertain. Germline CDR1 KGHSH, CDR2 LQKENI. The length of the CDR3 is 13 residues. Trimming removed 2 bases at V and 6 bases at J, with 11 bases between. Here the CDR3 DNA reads TGTGCCAGCTCACCAAGTGAACAGTCCGAGCAGTACTTC. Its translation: CASSPSEQSEQYF.

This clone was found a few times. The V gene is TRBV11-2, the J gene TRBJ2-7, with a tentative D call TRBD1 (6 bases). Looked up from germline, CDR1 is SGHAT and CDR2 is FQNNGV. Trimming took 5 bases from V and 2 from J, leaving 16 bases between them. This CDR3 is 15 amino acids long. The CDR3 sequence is CASSISGTRTYEQYF. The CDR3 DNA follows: TGTGCCAGCAGCATATCCGGGACACGAACCTACGAGCAGTACTTC.

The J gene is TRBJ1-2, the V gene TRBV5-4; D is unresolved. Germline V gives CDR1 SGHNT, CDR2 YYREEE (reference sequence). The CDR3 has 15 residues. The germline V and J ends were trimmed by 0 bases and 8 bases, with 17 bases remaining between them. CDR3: CASSLASNPYMGYTF. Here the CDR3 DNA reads TGTGCCAGCAGCTTGGCCAGTAACCCGTATATGGGCTACACCTTC.

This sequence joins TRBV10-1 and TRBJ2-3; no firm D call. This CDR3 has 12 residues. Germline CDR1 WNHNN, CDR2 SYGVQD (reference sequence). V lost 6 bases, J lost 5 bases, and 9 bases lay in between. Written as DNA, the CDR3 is TGCGCCAGCAGAGTCCAAGAAGATACGCAGTATTTT. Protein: CASRVQEDTQYF.

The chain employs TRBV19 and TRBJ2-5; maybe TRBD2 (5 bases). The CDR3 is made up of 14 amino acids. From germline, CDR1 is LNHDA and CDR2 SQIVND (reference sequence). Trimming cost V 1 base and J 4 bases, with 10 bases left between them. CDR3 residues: CASSIVPGGETQYF. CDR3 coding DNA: TGTGCCAGTAGTATAGTTCCAGGAGGAGAGACCCAGTACTTC.

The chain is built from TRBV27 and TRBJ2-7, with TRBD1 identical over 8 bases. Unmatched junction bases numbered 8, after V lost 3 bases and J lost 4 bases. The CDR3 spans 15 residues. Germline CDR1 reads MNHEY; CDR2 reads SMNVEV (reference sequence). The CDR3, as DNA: TGTGCCAGCAGTTTCAGCCTACAGGGGGGATACGAGCAGTACTTC. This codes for CASSFSLQGGYEQYF.

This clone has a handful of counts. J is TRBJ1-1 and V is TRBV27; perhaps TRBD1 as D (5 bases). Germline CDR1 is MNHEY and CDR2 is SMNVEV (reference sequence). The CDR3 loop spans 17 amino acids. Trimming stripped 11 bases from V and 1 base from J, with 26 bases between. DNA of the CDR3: TGTGCCGCTAAGAGAGCAGGGACTACTCCCTGGAACACTGAAGCTTTCTTT. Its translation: CAAKRAGTTPWNTEAFF.

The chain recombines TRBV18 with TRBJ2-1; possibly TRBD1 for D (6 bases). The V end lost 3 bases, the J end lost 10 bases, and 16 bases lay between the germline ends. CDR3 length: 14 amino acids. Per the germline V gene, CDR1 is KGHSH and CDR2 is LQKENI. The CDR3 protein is CASSPPGARLEQFF. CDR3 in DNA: TGTGCCAGCTCACCGCCAGGGGCCCGTTTGGAGCAGTTCTTC.

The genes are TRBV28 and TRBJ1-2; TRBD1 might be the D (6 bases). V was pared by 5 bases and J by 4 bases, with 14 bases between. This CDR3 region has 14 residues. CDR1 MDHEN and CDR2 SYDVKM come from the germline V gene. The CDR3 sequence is CASSEGVRVYGYTF. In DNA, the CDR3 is TGTGCCAGCAGTGAGGGGGTTCGGGTCTATGGCTACACCTTC.

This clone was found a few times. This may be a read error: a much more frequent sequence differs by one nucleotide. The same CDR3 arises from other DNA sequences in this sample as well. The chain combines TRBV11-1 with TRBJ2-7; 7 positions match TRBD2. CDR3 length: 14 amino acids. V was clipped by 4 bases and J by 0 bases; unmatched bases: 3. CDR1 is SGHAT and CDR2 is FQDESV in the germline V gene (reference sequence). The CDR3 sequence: CASSSQRDSYEQYF. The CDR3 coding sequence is TGTGCCAGCAGCTCCCAGCGGGACTCCTACGAGCAGTACTTC.

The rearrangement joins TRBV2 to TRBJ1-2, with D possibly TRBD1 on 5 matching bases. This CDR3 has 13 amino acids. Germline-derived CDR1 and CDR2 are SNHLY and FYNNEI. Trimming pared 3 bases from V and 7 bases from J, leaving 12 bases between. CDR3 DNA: TGTGCCAGCAGTGACTTCAGGGCGGGTGGCTACACCTTC. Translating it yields CASSDFRAGGYTF.

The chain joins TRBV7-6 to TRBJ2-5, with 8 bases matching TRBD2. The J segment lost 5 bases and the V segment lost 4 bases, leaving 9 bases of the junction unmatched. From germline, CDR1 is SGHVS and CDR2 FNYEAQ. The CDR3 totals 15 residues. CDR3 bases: TGTGCCAGCAGCTCCTGGACTAGCAAGTCGGAGACCCAGTACTTC. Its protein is CASSSWTSKSETQYF.

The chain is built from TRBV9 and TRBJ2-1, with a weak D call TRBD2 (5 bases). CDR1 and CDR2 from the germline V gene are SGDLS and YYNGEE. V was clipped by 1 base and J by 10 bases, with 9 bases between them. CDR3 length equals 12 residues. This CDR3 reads CASSVYRGEQFF. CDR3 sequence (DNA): TGTGCCAGCAGCGTATATCGGGGAGAGCAGTTCTTC.

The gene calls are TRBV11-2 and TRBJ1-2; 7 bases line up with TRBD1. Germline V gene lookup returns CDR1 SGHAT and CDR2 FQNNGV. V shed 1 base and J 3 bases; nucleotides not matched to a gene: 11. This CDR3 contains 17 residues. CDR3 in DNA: TGTGCCAGCAGCTTAGCCCCGACAGGGCGCGGGGACTATGGCTACACCTTC. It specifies CASSLAPTGRGDYGYTF.

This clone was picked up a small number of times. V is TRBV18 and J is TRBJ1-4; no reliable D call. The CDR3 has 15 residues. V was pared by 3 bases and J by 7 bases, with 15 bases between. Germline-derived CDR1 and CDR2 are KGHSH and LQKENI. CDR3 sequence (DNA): TGTGCCAGCTCACCGTATGAGGGCAGCGGTGAAAAACTGTTTTTT. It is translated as CASSPYEGSGEKLFF. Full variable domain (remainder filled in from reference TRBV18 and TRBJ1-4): NAGVMQNPRHLVRRRGQEARLRCSPMKGHSHVYWYRQLPEEGLKFMVYLQKENIIDESGMPKERFSAEFPKEGPSILRIQQVVRGDSAAYFCASSPYEGSGEKLFFGSGTQLSVL.

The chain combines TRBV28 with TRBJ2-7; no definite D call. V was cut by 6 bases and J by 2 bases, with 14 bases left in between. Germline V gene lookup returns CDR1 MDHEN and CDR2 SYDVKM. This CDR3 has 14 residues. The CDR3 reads CASRPGSVTYEQYF. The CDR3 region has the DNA TGTGCCAGCAGGCCGGGTTCCGTTACCTACGAGCAGTACTTC.